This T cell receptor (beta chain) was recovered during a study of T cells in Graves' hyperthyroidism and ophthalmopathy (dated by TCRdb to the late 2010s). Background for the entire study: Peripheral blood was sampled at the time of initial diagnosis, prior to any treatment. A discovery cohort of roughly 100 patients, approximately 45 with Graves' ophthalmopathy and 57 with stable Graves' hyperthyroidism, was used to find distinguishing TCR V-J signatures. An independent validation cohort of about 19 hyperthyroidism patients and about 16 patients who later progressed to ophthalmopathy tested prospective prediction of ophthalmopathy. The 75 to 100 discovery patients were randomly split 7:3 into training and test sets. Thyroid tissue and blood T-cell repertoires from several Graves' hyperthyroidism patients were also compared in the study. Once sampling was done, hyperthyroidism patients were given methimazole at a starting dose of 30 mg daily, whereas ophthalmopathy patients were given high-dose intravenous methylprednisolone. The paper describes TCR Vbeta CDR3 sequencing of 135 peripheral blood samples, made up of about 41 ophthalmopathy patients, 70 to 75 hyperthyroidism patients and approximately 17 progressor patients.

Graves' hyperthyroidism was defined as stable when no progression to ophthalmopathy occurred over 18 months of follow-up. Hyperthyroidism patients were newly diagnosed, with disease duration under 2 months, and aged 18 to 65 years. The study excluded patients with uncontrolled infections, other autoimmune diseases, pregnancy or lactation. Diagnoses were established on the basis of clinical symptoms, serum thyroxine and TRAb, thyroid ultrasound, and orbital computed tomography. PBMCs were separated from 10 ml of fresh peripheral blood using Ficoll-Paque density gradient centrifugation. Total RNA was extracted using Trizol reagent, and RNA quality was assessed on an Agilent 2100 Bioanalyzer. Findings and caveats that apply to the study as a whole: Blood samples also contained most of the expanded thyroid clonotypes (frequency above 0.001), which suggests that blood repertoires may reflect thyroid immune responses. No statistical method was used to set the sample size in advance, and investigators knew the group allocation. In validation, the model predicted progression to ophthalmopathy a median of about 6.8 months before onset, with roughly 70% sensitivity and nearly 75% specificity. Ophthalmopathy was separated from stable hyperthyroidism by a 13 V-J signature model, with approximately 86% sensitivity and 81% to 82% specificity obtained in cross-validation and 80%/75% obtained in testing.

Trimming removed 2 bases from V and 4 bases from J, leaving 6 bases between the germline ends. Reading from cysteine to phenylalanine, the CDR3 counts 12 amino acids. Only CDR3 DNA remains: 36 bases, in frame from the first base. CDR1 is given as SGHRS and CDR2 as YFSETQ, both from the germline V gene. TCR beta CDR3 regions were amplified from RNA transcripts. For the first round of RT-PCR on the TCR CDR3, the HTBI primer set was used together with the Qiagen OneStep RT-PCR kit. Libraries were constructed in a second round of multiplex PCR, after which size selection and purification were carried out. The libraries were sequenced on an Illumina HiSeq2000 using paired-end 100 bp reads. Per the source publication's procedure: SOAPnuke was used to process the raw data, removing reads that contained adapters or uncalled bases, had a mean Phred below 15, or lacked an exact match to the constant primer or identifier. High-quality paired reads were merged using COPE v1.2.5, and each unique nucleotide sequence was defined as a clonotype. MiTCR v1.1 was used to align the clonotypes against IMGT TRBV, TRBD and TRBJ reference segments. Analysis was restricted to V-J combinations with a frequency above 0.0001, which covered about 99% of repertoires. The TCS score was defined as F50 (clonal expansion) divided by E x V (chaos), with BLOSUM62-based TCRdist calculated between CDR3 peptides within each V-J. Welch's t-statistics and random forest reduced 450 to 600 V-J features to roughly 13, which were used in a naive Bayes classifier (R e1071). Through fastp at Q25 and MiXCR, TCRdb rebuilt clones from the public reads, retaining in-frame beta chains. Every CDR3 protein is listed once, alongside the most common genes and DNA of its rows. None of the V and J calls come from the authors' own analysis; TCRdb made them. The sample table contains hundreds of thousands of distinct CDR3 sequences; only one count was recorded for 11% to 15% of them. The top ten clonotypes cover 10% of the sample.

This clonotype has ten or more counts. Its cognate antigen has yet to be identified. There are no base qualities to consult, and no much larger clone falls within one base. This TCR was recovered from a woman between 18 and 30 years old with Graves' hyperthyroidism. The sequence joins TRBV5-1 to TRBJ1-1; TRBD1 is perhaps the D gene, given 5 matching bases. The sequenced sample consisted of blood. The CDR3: CASSFDSTEAFF. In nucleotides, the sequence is TGCGCCAGCAGCTTTGACAGCACTGAAGCTTTCTTT.